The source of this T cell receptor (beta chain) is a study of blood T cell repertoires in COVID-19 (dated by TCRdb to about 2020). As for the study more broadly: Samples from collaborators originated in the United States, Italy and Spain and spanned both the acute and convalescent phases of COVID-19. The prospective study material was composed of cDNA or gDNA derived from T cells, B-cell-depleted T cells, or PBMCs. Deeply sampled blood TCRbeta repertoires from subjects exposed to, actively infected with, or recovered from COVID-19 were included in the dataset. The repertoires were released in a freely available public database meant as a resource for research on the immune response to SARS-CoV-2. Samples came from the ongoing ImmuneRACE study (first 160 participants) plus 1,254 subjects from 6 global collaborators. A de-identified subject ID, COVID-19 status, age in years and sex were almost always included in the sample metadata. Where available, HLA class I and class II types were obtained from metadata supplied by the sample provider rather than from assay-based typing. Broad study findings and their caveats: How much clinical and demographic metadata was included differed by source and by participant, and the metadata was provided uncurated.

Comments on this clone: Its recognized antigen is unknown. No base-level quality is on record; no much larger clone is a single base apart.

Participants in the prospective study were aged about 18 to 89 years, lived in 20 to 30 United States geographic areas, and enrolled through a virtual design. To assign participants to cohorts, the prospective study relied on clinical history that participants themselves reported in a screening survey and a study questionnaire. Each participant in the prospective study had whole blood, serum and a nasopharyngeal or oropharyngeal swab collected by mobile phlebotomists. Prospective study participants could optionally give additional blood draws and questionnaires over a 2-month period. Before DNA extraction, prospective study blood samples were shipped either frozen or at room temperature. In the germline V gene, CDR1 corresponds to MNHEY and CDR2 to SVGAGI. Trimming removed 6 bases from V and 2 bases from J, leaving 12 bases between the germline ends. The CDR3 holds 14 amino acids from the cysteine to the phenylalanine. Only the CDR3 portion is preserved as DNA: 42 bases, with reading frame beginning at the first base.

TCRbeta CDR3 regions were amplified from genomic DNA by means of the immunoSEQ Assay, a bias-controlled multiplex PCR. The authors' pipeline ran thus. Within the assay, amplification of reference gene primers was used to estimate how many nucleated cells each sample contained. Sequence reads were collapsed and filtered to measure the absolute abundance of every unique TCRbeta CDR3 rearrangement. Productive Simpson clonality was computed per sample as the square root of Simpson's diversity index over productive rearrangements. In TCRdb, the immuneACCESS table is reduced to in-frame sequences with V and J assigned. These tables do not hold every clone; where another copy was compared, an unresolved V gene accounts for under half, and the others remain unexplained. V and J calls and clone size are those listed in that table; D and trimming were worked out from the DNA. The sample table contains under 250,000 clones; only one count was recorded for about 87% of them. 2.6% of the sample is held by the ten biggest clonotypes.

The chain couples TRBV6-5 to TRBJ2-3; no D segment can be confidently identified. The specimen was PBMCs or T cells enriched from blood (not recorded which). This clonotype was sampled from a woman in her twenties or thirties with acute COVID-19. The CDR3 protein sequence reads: CASRETINTDTQYF. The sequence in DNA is TGTGCCAGCAGGGAGACCATCAACACAGATACGCAGTATTTT.